This T cell receptor beta chain is from a study of technical replicates of blood from a few donors. TCRdb's table, derived via immunoSEQ multiplex PCR, lists solely in-frame clones and lacks some. The table includes under 90,000 clones, roughly 98% detected once. This clonotype originated in a human donor in good health. The sequencing input was T cells isolated from PBMCs.

In DNA, the CDR3 is TGTGCCAGCAGCCCCCAGACAGTTTACAATGAGCAGTTCTTC. It encodes CASSPQTVYNEQFF. The chain combines TRBV7-2 with TRBJ2-1; possibly TRBD1 for D (5 bases). Trimming took off 5 bases at V and 4 bases at J, with 12 bases between the two ends. This CDR3 contains 14 residues. CDR1 and CDR2 (germline): SGHTA, FQGNSA.